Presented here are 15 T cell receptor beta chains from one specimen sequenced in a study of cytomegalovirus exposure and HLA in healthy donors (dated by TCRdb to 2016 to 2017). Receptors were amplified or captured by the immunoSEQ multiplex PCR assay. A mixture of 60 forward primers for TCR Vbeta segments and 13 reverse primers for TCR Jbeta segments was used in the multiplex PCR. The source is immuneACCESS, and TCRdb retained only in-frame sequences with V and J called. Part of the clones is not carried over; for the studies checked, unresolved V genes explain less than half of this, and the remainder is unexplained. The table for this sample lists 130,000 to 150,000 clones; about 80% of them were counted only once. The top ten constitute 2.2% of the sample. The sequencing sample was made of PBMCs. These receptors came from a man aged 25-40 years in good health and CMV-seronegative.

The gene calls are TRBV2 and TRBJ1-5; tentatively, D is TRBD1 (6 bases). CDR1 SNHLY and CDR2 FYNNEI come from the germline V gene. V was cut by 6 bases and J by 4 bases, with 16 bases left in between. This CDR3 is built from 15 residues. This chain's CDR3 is CASRIGQYENQPQHF. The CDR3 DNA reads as TGTGCCAGCAGAATAGGACAGTATGAGAATCAGCCCCAGCATTTT.

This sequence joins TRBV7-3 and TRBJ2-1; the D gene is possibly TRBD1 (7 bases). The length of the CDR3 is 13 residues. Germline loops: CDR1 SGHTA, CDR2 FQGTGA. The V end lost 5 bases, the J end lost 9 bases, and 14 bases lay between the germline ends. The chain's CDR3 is CASSPPGGLEQFF. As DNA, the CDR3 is TGTGCCAGCAGCCCACCAGGGGGGCTTGAGCAGTTCTTC.

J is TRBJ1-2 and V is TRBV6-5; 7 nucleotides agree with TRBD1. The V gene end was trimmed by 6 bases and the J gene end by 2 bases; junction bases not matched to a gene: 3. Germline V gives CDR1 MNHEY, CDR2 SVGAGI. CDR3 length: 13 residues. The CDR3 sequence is CASRRDSNYGYTF. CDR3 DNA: TGTGCCAGCAGACGGGACAGCAACTATGGCTACACCTTC.

CDR3 residues: CASSESSGNYGYTF. The CDR3 DNA sequence: TGCGCCAGCAGTGAATCATCAGGGAATTATGGCTACACCTTC. V is TRBV10-1 and J is TRBJ1-2; a possible D gene is TRBD1 (5 bases). The CDR3 contains 14 residues. Germline loops: CDR1 WNHNN, CDR2 SYGVQD (reference sequence). Trimming took 3 bases from V and 5 from J, leaving 13 bases between them.

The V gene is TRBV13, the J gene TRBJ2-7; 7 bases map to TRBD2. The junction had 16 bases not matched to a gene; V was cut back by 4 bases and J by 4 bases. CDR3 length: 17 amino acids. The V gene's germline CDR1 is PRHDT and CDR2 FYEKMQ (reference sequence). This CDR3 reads CASSSPATGTTGYEQYF. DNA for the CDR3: TGTGCCAGCAGCTCACCCGCCACCGGGACTACAGGTTACGAGCAGTACTTC.

CDR3 amino acids: CASSQKQDADMNTEAFF. In nucleotides, the CDR3 is TGCGCCAGCAGCCAAAAGCAGGATGCAGATATGAACACTGAAGCTTTCTTT. V usage is TRBV4-1 and J usage is TRBJ1-1; D gene ambiguous. From germline, CDR1 is MGHRA and CDR2 YSYEKL. CDR3 length: 17 residues. Trimming removed 2 bases at V and 0 bases at J, with 16 bases between.

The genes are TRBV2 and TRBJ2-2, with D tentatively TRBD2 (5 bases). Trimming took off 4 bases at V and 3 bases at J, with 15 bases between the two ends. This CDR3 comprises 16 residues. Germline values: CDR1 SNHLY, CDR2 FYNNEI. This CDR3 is CASSVSLTRDTGELFF. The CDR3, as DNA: TGTGCCAGCAGTGTTAGCCTAACGAGGGACACCGGGGAGCTGTTTTTT.

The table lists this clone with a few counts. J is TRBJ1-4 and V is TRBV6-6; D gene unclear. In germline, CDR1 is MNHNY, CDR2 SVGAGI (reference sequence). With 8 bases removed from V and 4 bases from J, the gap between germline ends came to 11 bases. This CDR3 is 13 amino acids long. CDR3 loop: CASWRAFNEKLFF. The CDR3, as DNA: TGTGCCAGCTGGCGGGCCTTTAATGAAAAACTGTTTTTT.

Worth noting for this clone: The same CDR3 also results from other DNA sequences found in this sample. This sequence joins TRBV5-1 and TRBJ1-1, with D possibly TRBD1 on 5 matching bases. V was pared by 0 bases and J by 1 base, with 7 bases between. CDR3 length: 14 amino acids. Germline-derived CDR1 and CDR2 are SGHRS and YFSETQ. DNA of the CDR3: TGCGCCAGCAGCTTGGCCGACAGGAACACTGAAGCTTTCTTT. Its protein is CASSLADRNTEAFF.

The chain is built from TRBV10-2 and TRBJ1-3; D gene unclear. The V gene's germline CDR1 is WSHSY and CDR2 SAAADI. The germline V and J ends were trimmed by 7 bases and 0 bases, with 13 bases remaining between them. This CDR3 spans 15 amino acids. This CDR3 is CASIRDTRSGNTIYF. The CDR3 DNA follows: TGCGCCAGCATTCGAGACACCCGCTCTGGAAACACCATATATTTT.

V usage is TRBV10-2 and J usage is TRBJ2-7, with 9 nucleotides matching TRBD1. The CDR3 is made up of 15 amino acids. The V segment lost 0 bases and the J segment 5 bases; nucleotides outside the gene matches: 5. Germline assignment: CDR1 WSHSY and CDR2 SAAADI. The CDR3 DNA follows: TGCGCCAGCAGTGAGTCGGGGGACAGGGCCCACGAGCAGTACTTC. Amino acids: CASSESGDRAHEQYF.

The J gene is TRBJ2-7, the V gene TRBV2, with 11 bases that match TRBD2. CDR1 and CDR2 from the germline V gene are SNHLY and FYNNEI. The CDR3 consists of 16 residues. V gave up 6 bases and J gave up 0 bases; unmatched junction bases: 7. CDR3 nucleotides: TGTGCCAGCAGGAAAATGACTAGCGGGACCTCCTACGAGCAGTACTTC. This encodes CASRKMTSGTSYEQYF.

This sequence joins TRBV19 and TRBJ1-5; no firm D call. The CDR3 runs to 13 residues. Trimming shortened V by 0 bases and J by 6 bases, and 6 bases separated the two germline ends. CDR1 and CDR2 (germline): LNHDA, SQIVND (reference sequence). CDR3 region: CASSIDYSQPQHF. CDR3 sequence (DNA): TGTGCCAGTAGTATAGACTATAGTCAGCCCCAGCATTTT.

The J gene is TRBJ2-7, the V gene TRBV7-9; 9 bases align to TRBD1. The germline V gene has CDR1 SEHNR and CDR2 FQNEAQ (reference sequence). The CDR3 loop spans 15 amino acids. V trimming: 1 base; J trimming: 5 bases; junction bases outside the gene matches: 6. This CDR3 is CASSLEGQGNNEQYF. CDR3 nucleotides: TGTGCCAGCAGCTTAGAGGGACAGGGCAACAACGAGCAGTACTTC.

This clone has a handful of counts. CDR3 nucleotide sequence: TGCGCCAGCAGCCCCAACTATGCGAGTAATGAAAAACTGTTTTTT. It is translated as CASSPNYASNEKLFF. The chain is built from TRBV5-1 and TRBJ1-4; no reliable D call. The CDR3 consists of 15 residues. V lost 4 bases and J lost 4, with 14 bases in between. Germline V gives CDR1 SGHRS, CDR2 YFSETQ.